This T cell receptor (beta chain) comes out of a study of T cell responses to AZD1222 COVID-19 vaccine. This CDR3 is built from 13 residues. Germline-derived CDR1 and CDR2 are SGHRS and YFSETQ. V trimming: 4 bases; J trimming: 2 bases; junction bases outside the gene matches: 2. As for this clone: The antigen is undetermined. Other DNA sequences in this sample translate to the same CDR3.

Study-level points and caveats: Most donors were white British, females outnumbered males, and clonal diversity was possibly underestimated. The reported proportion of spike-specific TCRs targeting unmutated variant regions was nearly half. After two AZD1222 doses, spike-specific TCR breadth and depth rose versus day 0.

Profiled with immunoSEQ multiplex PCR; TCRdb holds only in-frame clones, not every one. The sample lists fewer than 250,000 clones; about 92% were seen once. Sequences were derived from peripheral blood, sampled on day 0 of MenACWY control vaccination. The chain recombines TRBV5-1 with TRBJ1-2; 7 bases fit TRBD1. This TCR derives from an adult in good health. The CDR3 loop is CASSRDSNYGYTF. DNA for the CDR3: TGCGCCAGCAGCCGGGACAGCAACTATGGCTACACCTTC.